These 12 T cell receptor beta chains were sequenced from one sample in a study of blood T cells in healthy people across ages. Through a sample-barcoded 5' primer and a J-beta primer mix, a second PCR was run for roughly 6 to 12 cycles. MiXCR, applied by TCRdb to the 5' RACE reads, yields one record per CDR3 protein. The sample yields some 1.4 million distinct CDR3 sequences, approximately 38% seen once. The sequencing sample was made of blood. Receptor source: a woman under 30 in good health.

This clonotype has more than one count but fewer than ten. J is TRBJ2-1 and V is TRBV12-3 or TRBV12-4; D is unclear. V dropped 10 bases and J dropped 0 bases, with 13 bases sitting between them. CDR3 size: 14 residues. CDR3 residues: CATQPTSSYNEQFF. The CDR3 bases are TGTGCCACCCAGCCGACAAGCTCCTACAATGAGCAGTTCTTC.

The V gene is TRBV14, the J gene TRBJ1-1; D is possibly TRBD1 (6 bases). This CDR3 region has 16 residues. The V end was cut by 1 base, the J end by 3 bases, with 15 bases between. Germline CDR1 reads SGHDN; CDR2 reads FVKESK. The CDR3 is CASSQAYMTGYTEAFF. The CDR3 nucleotides are TGTGCCAGCAGCCAAGCGTACATGACAGGCTACACTGAAGCTTTCTTT.

This clonotype was observed at least ten times. The chain combines TRBV5-6 with TRBJ2-3, with TRBD2 matching 8 bases. Germline assignment: CDR1 SGHDT and CDR2 YYEEEE. V lost 4 bases and J lost 3; bases outside the gene matches: 10. This CDR3 is built from 16 residues. CDR3: CASSPPGLGTTDTQYF. The CDR3 DNA reads as TGTGCCAGCAGCCCGCCGGGACTAGGTACGACAGATACGCAGTATTTT.

This clonotype was found many times. The rearrangement links TRBV4-1 to TRBJ2-5; no clear D. The V gene's germline CDR1 is MGHRA and CDR2 YSYEKL. Trimming took 0 bases from V and 12 from J, leaving 11 bases between them. CDR3 length: 12 amino acids. DNA of the CDR3: TGCGCCAGCAGCCAAGATTCGTACAATAAGTACTTC. It translates to CASSQDSYNKYF.

This chain joins TRBV4-1 and TRBJ2-7; no clear D. From germline, CDR1 is MGHRA and CDR2 YSYEKL. The V end was cut by 3 bases, the J end by 3 bases, with 15 bases between. The CDR3 loop spans 15 amino acids. The CDR3 here is CASSHEFTFLYEQYF. DNA for the CDR3: TGCGCCAGCAGCCACGAGTTTACCTTTCTCTACGAGCAGTACTTC.

This clonotype has just a few counts. The gene calls are TRBV4-1 and TRBJ2-7; a possible D gene is TRBD1 (6 bases). This CDR3 has 15 residues. Trimming removed 1 base from V and 2 bases from J, with 12 bases in between. Germline-derived CDR1 and CDR2 are MGHRA and YSYEKL. This chain's CDR3 is CASSQGTGPTYEQYF. CDR3 DNA sequence: TGCGCCAGCAGCCAAGGTACAGGGCCTACCTACGAGCAGTACTTC.

This chain uses TRBV2 with TRBJ2-4, with TRBD1 matching 11 bases. CDR1 and CDR2 (germline): SNHLY, FYNNEI. CDR3 size: 14 residues. The junction had 6 bases not matched to a gene; V was cut back by 6 bases and J by 8 bases. The CDR3 is CASSGQGAWDIQYF. Written as DNA, the CDR3 is TGTGCCAGCAGCGGACAGGGGGCTTGGGACATTCAGTACTTC.

Only one count was recorded for this clonotype. The chain couples TRBV5-1 to TRBJ2-1, with D possibly matching TRBD2 (6 bases). The ends were cut back, 3 bases at V and 4 bases at J, with 11 bases in the middle. CDR1 is SGHRS, CDR2 YFSETQ, per germline. The CDR3 loop spans 14 amino acids. CDR3 DNA: TGCGCCAGCAGCTCGGTAGCGGATTACAATGAGCAGTTCTTC. This sequence encodes CASSSVADYNEQFF.

This clonotype was seen only a few times. V usage is TRBV10-3 and J usage is TRBJ2-3; D is uncertain. Per germline, CDR1 ENHRY and CDR2 SYGVKD. The CDR3 extends over 13 amino acids. Trimming took off 6 bases at V and 1 base at J, with 8 bases between the two ends. The DNA for the CDR3 is TGTGCCATCAGGGAACCGGGCACAGATACGCAGTATTTT. Amino acid sequence: CAIREPGTDTQYF.

This clonotype has a handful of counts. This chain uses TRBV28 with TRBJ2-3; D remains ambiguous. This CDR3 has 14 amino acids. Trimming stripped 4 bases from V and 6 bases from J, with 14 bases between. The germline V gene has CDR1 MDHEN and CDR2 SYDVKM. This CDR3 reads CASSSQPVGDTQYF. CDR3 sequence (DNA): TGTGCCAGCAGTTCCCAACCAGTTGGGGATACGCAGTATTTT.

CDR3 coding DNA: TGCAGTGCTACCAGGGGTCGAAGCACAGATACGCAGTATTTT. This sequence encodes CSATRGRSTDTQYF. This chain links TRBV20-1 with TRBJ2-3; the D gene is possibly TRBD1 (6 bases). CDR1 is DFQATT and CDR2 is SNEGSKA in the germline V gene (reference sequence). This CDR3 is 14 amino acids long. Trimming shortened V by 4 bases and J by 0 bases, and 11 bases separated the two germline ends.

The chain recombines TRBV27 with TRBJ2-1; D is unresolved. CDR1 is MNHEY, CDR2 SMNVEV, per germline (reference sequence). V lost 0 bases and J 0 bases, leaving 9 bases between the germline ends. The CDR3 consists of 16 residues. The CDR3 protein is CASSLSILSSYNEQFF. In nucleotides, the CDR3 is TGTGCCAGCAGTTTATCGATTCTGAGCTCCTACAATGAGCAGTTCTTC.